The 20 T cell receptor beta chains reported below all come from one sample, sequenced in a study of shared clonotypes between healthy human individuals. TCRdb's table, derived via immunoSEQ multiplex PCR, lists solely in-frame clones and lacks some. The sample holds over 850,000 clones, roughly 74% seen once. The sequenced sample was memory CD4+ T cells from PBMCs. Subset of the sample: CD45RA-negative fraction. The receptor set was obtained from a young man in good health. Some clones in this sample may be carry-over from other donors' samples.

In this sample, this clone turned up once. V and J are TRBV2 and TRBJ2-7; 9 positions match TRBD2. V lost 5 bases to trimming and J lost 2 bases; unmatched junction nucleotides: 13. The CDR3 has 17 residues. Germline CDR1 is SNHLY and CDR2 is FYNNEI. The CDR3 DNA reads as TGTGCCAGCAGTCCCGCAACAGCGGGAGGTCGTACCTACGAGCAGTACTTC. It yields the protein CASSPATAGGRTYEQYF.

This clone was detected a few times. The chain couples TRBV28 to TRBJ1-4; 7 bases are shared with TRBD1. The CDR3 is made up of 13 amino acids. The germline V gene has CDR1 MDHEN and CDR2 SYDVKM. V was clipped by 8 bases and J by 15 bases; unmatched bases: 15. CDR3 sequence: CASGPSTGQGVFF. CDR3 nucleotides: TGTGCCAGCGGGCCCTCGACAGGCCAGGGGGTGTTTTTT.

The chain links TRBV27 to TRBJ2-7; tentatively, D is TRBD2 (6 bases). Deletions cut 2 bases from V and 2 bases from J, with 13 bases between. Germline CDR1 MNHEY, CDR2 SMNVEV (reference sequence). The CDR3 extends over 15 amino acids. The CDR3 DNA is TGTGCCAGCAGTTTACCGGGGGTGCCCCCCTACGAGCAGTACTTC. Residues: CASSLPGVPPYEQYF.

The CDR3 DNA reads TGCGCCCCCTGGGGCGGGGGATGGCGGACAGATACGCAGTATTTT. Encoded protein: CAPWGGGWRTDTQYF. The rearrangement joins TRBV10-1 to TRBJ2-3, with 7 bases that match TRBD2. Germline CDR1 reads WNHNN; CDR2 reads SYGVQD (reference sequence). Losses at the gene ends were 11 bases for V and 3 bases for J; bases not matched to a gene: 14. This CDR3 has 15 amino acids.

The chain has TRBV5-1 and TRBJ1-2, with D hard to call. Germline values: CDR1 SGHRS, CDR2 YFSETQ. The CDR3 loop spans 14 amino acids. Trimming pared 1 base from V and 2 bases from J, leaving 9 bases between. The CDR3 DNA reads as TGCGCCAGCAGCTTGCTTCCCGGGAACTATGGCTACACCTTC. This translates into CASSLLPGNYGYTF.

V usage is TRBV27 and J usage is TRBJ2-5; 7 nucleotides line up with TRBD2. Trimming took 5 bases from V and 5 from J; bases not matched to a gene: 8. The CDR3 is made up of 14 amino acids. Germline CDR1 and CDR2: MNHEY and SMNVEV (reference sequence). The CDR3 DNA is TGTGCCAGCAGTGCACGACTAGCAGGGGAGACCCAGTACTTC. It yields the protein CASSARLAGETQYF.

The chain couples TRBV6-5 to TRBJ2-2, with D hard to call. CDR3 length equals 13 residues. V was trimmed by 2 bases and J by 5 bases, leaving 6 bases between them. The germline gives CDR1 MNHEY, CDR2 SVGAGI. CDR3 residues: CASSYMGTGELFF. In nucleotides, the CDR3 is TGTGCCAGCAGTTACATGGGAACCGGGGAGCTGTTTTTT.

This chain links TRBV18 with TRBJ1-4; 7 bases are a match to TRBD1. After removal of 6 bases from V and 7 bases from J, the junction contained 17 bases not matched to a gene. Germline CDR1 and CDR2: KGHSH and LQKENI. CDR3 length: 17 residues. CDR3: CASSLRGAGTAGEKLFF. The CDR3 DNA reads TGTGCCAGCTCCCTACGTGGAGCCGGGACAGCCGGTGAAAAACTGTTTTTT. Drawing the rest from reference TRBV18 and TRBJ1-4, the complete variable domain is NAGVMQNPRHLVRRRGQEARLRCSPMKGHSHVYWYRQLPEEGLKFMVYLQKENIIDESGMPKERFSAEFPKEGPSILRIQQVVRGDSAAYFCASSLRGAGTAGEKLFFGSGTQLSVL.

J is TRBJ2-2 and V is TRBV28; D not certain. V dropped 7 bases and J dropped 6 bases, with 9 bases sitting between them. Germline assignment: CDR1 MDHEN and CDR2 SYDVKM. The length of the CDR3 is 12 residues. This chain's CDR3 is CASTRHAGELFF. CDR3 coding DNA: TGTGCCAGCACTAGACACGCCGGGGAGCTGTTTTTT.

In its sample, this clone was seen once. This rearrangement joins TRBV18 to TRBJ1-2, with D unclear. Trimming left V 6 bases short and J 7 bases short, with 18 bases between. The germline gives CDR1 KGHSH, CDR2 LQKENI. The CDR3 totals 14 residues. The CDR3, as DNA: TGTGCCAGCTCTCCGGATTACCCCCGGAGTGGCTACACCTTC. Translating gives CASSPDYPRSGYTF.

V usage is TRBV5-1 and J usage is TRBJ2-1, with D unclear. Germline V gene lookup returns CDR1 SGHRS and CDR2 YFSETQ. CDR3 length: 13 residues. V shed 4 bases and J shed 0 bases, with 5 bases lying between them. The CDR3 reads CASSTVSYNEQFF. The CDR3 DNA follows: TGCGCCAGCAGCACGGTCTCCTACAATGAGCAGTTCTTC.

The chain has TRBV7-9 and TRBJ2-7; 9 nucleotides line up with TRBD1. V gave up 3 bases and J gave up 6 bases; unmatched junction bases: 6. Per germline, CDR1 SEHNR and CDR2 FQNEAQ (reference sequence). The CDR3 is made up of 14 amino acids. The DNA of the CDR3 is TGTGCCAGCAGCTTGGGACAGGGATCTCTCGAGCAGTACTTC. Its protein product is CASSLGQGSLEQYF.

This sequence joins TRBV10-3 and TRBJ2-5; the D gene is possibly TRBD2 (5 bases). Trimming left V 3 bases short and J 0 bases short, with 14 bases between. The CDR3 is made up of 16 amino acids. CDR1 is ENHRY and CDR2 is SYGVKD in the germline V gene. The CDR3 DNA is TGTGCCATCAGTGATCGGCCGGGATCGTACCAAGAGACCCAGTACTTC. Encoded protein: CAISDRPGSYQETQYF.

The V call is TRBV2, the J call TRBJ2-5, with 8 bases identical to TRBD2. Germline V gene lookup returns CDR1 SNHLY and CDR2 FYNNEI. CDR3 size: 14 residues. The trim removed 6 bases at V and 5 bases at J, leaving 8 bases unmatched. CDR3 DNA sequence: TGTGCCAGCAGGGAACGGGGGGGCTCGGAGACCCAGTACTTC. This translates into CASRERGGSETQYF.

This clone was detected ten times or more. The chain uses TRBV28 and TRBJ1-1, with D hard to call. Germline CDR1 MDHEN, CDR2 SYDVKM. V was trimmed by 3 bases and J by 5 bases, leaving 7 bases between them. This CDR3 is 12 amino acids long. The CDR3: CASSFPSTEAFF. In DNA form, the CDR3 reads TGTGCCAGCAGTTTCCCCAGTACTGAAGCTTTCTTT.

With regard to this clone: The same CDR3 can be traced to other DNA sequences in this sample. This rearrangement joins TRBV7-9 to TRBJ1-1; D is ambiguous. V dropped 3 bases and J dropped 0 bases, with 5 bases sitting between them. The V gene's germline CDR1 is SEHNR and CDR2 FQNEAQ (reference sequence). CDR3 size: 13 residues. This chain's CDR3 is CASSFGMNTEAFF. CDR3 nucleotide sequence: TGTGCCAGCAGCTTCGGCATGAACACTGAAGCTTTCTTT.

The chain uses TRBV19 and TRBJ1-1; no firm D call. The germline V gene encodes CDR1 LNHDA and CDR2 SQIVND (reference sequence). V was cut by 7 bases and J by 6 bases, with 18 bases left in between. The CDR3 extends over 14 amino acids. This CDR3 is CASNFLTAGAEAFF. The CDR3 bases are TGTGCCAGTAATTTCTTGACGGCGGGCGCTGAAGCTTTCTTT.

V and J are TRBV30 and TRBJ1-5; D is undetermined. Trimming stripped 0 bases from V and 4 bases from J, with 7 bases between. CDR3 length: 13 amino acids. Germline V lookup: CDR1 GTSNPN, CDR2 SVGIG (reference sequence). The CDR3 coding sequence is TGTGCCTGGAGTGTACAGAGGAATCAGCCCCAGCATTTT. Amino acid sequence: CAWSVQRNQPQHF.

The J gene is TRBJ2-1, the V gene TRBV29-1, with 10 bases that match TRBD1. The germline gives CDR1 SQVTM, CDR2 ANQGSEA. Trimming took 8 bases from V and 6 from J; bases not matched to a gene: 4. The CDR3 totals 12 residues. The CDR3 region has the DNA TGCAGCTCCAGGACAGGGGGCAATGAGCAGTTCTTC. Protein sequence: CSSRTGGNEQFF.

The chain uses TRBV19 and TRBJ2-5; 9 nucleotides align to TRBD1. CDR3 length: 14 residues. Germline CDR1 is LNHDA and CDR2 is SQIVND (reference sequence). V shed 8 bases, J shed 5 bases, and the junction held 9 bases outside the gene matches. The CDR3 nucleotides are TGTGCCAGTCAACCTGACAGGGGGAGGGAGACCCAGTACTTC. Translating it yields CASQPDRGRETQYF. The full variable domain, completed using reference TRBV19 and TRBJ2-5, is DGGITQSPKYLFRKEGQNVTLSCEQNLNHDAMYWYRQDPGQGLRLIYYSQIVNDFQKGDIAEGYSVSREKKESFPLTVTSAQKNPTAFYLCASQPDRGRETQYFGPGTRLLVL.